Below, 8 T cell receptor beta chains from the same sample are listed, as sequenced in a study of glioma-infiltrating T cells. Using RNA template, CDR3s of TCR alpha and beta were amplified with iRepertoire arm-PCR. TCRdb fed the multiplex PCR reads into MiXCR, producing one record per CDR3 protein. The sample lists roughly 20,000 distinct CDR3 sequences, around 24% occurring once. Sequenced sample: glioma tissue, nonneoplastic brain tissue, or PBMCs (not recorded which). The receptor source for this set is a human donor with low-grade glioma or glioblastoma, undergoing nonglioma brain surgery, or in good health (not recorded which).

This sequence joins TRBV4-1 and TRBJ1-4; unclear D gene. The germline CDR1 and CDR2 sequences are MGHRA and YSYEKL. Trimming shortened V by 2 bases and J by 4 bases, and 5 bases separated the two germline ends. CDR3 length: 13 residues. The CDR3 sequence is CASSQTYNEKLFF. The CDR3 DNA reads as TGCGCCAGCAGCCAAACTTATAATGAAAAACTGTTTTTT.

The CDR3 loop is CASSYPGEQETQYF. CDR3 coding DNA: TGTGCCAGCAGCTACCCGGGGGAACAAGAGACCCAGTACTTC. The chain has TRBV3-1 and TRBJ2-5, with D perhaps matching TRBD2 (6 bases). This CDR3 comprises 14 residues. V was trimmed by 5 bases and J by 2 bases, leaving 12 bases between them. CDR1 is LGHDT, CDR2 YNNKEL, per germline (reference sequence).

CDR3 coding DNA: TGTGCCAGCAGCCAAGTCGGCGAGTCAGTCTATGGCTACACCTTC. Protein: CASSQVGESVYGYTF. The chain has TRBV14 and TRBJ1-2, with unresolved D. In germline, CDR1 is SGHDN, CDR2 FVKESK. Trimming removed 1 base from V and 4 bases from J, with 13 bases in between. The CDR3 loop spans 15 amino acids.

The chain uses TRBV4-2 and TRBJ2-7, with 7 nucleotides matching TRBD1. The J segment lost 5 bases and the V segment lost 4 bases, leaving 8 bases of the junction unmatched. Germline V gene sequence: CDR1 LGHNA, CDR2 YNFKEQ. The CDR3 runs to 14 residues. CDR3 DNA sequence: TGTGCCAGCAGCCGAACCGGGACAGACGACGAGCAGTACTTC. It specifies CASSRTGTDDEQYF.

This clonotype has just a few counts. V and J are TRBV12-3 or TRBV12-4 and TRBJ1-3; D perhaps matches TRBD1 (5 bases). The V end was cut by 8 bases, the J end by 2 bases, with 10 bases between. The CDR3 has 13 residues. DNA of the CDR3: TGTGCCAGCGAGGGGACCGCTGGAAACACCATATATTTT. Residues: CASEGTAGNTIYF.

As DNA, the CDR3 is TGTGCCACGTGTGGGGACTCCTACAATGAGCAGTTCTTC. Translating it yields CATCGDSYNEQFF. This rearrangement joins TRBV24-1 to TRBJ2-1; D unclear. The CDR3 runs to 13 residues. In germline, CDR1 is KGHDR, CDR2 SFDVKD. V lost 10 bases, J lost 0 bases, and 9 bases lay in between.

This clonotype was found a few times. The chain joins TRBV5-6 to TRBJ2-7; D ambiguous. Germline CDR1 and CDR2: SGHDT and YYEEEE. There are 12 residues in the CDR3. V was shortened by 2 bases and J by 5 bases, with 8 bases between the two germline ends. This CDR3 is CASSFGIHEQYF. CDR3 in DNA: TGTGCCAGCAGCTTTGGGATCCACGAGCAGTACTTC. Using reference TRBV5-6 and TRBJ2-7 for the parts outside the CDR3, the full variable domain is DAGVTQSPTHLIKTRGQQVTLRCSPKSGHDTVSWYQQALGQGPQFIFQYYEEEERQRGNFPDRFSGHQFPNYSSELNVNALLLGDSALYLCASSFGIHEQYFGPGTRLTVT.

This chain connects TRBV7-8 to TRBJ2-5; D remains unclear. The germline V and J ends were trimmed by 6 bases and 1 base, with 12 bases remaining between them. The CDR3 contains 14 residues. The germline CDR1 and CDR2 sequences are SGHVS and FQNEAQ. This chain's CDR3 is CASRNKLSQETQYF. CDR3 DNA sequence: TGTGCCAGCAGAAACAAGCTGAGCCAAGAGACCCAGTACTTC.